This T cell receptor (beta chain) was captured in a study of blood T cell repertoires in COVID-19. V was clipped by 8 bases and J by 12 bases; unmatched bases: 8. Germline V gives CDR1 SEHNR, CDR2 FQNEAQ (reference sequence). There are 12 residues in the CDR3. Clones were sequenced by immunoSEQ multiplex PCR, and TCRdb holds only the in-frame ones, with some missing. This table has about 310,000 clones, 90% appearing once. This rearrangement joins TRBV7-9 to TRBJ2-1; the match to TRBD2 covers 9 bases. The receptor was derived from a woman aged 18-29 years with acute COVID-19. Input material: PBMCs or T cells enriched from blood (not recorded which). This chain's CDR3 is CASGAGGLVQFF. The CDR3, as DNA: TGTGCCAGCGGAGCGGGGGGACTGGTGCAGTTCTTC.